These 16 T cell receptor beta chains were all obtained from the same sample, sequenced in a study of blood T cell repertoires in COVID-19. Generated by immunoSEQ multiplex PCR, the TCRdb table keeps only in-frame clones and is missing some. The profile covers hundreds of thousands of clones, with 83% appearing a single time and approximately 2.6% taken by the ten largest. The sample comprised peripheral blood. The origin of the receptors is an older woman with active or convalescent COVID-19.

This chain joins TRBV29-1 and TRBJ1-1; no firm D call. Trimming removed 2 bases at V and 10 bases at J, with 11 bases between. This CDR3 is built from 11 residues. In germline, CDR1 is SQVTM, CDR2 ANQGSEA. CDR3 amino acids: CSVETSRGAFF. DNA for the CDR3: TGCAGCGTTGAAACCTCCCGAGGAGCTTTCTTT.

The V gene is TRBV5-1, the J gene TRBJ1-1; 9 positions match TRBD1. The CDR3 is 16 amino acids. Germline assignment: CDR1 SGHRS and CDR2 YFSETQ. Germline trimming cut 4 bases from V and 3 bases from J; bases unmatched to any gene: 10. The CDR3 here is CASSSDRGIWDTEAFF. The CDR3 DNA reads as TGCGCCAGCAGCAGCGACAGGGGGATATGGGACACTGAAGCTTTCTTT. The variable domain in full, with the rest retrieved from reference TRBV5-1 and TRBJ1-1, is KAGVTQTPRYLIKTRGQQVTLSCSPISGHRSVSWYQQTPGQGLQFLFEYFSETQRNKGNFPGRFSGRQFSNSRSEMNVSTLELGDSALYLCASSSDRGIWDTEAFFGQGTRLTVV.

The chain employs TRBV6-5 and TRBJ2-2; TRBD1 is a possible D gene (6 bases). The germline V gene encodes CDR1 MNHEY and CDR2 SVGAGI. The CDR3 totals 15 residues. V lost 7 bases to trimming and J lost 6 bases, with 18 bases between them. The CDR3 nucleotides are TGTGCCAGCACCGGGACATCTAATTTCGCCGGGGAGCTGTTTTTT. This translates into CASTGTSNFAGELFF.

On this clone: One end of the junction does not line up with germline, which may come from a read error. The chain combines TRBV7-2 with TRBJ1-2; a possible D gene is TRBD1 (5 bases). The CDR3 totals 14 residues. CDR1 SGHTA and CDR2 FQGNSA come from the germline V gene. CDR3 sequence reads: CASSLATVSGGYTF. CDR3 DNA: TGTGCCAGCAGCCTAGCGACAGTCTCGGGCGGCTACACCTTC.

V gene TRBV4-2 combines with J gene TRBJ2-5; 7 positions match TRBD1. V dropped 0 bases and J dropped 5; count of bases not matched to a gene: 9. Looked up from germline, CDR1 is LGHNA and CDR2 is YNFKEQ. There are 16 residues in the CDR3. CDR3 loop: CASSQDKTGEWETQYF. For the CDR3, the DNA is TGTGCCAGCAGCCAAGATAAAACAGGGGAGTGGGAGACCCAGTACTTC.

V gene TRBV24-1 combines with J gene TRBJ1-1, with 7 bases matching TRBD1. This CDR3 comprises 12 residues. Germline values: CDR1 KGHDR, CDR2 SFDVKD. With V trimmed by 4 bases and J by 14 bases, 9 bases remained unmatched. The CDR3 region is CATSEGGRGQFF. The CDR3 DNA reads TGTGCCACCAGTGAGGGCGGGAGGGGGCAATTCTTT.

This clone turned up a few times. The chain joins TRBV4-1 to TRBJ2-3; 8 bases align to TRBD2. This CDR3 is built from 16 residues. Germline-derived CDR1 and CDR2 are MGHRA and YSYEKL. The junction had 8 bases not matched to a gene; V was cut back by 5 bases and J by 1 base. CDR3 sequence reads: CASSLSIGGGTDTQYF. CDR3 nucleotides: TGCGCCAGCAGCTTATCTATCGGGGGGGGCACAGATACGCAGTATTTT.

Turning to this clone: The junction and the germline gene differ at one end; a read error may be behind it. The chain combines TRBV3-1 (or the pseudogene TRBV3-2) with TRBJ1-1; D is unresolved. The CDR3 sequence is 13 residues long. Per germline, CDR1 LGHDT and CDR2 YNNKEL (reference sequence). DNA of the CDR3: TGTGCCAGCAGCCACGCAGGTCGACCTGACGCTTTCTTT. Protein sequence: CASSHAGRPDAFF.

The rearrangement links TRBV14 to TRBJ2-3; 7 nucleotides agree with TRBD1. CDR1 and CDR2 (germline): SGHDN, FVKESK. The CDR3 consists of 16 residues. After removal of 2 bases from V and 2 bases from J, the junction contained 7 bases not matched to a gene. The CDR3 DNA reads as TGTGCCAGCAGCCAATCTTCGGGACAGAACACAGATACGCAGTATTTT. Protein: CASSQSSGQNTDTQYF.

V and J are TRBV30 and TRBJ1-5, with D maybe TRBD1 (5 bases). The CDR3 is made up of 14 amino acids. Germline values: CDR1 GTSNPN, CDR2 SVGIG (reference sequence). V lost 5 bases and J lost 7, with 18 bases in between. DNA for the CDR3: TGTGCCTGGTCCAAAGGGAGGGGCAGACAGCCCCAGCATTTT. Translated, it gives CAWSKGRGRQPQHF.

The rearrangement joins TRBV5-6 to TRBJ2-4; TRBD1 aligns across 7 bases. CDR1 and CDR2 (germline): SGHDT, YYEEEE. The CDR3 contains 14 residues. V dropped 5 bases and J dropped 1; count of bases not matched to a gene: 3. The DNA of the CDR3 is TGTGCCAGCAGGGACAGGTCGGCCAAAAACATTCAGTACTTC. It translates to CASRDRSAKNIQYF. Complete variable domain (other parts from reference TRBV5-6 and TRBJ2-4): DAGVTQSPTHLIKTRGQQVTLRCSPKSGHDTVSWYQQALGQGPQFIFQYYEEEERQRGNFPDRFSGHQFPNYSSELNVNALLLGDSALYLCASRDRSAKNIQYFGAGTRLSVL.

The CDR3 reads CASSERGGETDTQYF. The CDR3 region has the DNA TGTGCCAGCAGTGAGAGGGGGGGGGAAACAGATACGCAGTATTTT. This chain joins TRBV2 and TRBJ2-3; D perhaps matches TRBD2 (7 bases). The V and J ends lost 3 bases and 3 bases respectively, with 13 bases between them. The CDR3 runs to 15 residues. Germline CDR1 reads SNHLY; CDR2 reads FYNNEI.

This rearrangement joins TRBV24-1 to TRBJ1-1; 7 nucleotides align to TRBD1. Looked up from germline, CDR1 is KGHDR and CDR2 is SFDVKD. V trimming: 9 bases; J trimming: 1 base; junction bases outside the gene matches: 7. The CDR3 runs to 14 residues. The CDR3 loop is CATRDRSENTEAFF. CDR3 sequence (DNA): TGTGCCACCCGGGACAGATCAGAGAACACTGAAGCTTTCTTT.

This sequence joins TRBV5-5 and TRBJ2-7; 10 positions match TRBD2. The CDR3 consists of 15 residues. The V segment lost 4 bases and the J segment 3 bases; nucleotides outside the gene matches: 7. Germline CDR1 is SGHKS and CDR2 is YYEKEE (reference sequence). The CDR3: CASSPHLAGVYEQYF. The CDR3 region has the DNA TGTGCCAGCAGCCCTCATCTAGCGGGAGTCTACGAGCAGTACTTC. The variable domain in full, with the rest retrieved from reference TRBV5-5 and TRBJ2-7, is DAGVTQSPTHLIKTRGQQVTLRCSPISGHKSVSWYQQVLGQGPQFIFQYYEKEERGRGNFPDRFSARQFPNYSSELNVNALLLGDSALYLCASSPHLAGVYEQYFGPGTRLTVT.

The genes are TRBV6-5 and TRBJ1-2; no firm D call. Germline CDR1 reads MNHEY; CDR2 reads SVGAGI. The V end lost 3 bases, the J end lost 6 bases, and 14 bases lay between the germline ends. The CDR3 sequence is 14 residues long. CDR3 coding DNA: TGTGCCAGCAGTTATCGCGACACGAAGCATGGCTACACCTTC. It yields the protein CASSYRDTKHGYTF.

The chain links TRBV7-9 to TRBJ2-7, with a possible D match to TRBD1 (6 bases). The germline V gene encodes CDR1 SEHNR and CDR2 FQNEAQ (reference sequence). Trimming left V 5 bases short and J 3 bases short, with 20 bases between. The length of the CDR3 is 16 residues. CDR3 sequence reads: CASSPKTGSGNYEQYF. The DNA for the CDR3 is TGTGCCAGCAGCCCTAAAACAGGGTCGGGAAACTACGAGCAGTACTTC.